The clone carrying this T cell receptor beta chain was found once. The antigen remains unidentified. Germline V gene lookup returns CDR1 MGHRA and CDR2 YSYEKL. The CDR3 runs 16 residues. The germline V and J ends were trimmed by 1 base and 4 bases, with 13 bases remaining between them. The naive gate required viable CD3+CD4+ or CD3+CD8+ cells with CCR7+CD45RA+CD45RO-CD95-CD27+CD28+ phenotype. This related bone marrow graft donor gave peripheral blood on the day of marrow donation. The data derive from a study of T cells after posttransplantation cyclophosphamide. Regarding the study as a whole: Tissue-infiltrating T cells from skin or gut overlapped little with blood T cells. After PTCy, TRB diversity resembled that of CNI/methotrexate controls. Donor-recipient repertoire similarity was low at 1-2 months, rising over year one.

Sequencing was performed with immunoSEQ multiplex PCR; in TCRdb, only in-frame clones are kept and a portion is missing. The sample includes 31,000 or so clones, roughly 90% of them seen just once. V and J are TRBV4-1 and TRBJ1-4; D call uncertain. The sequencing input was naive CD4+ T cells sorted from blood. This TCR was sampled from a man aged 25-40 years in good health and a related stem cell transplant donor. The CDR3 is CASSQASTALNEKLFF. The CDR3, as DNA: TGCGCCAGCAGCCAAGCAAGCACAGCCCTTAATGAAAAACTGTTTTTT.